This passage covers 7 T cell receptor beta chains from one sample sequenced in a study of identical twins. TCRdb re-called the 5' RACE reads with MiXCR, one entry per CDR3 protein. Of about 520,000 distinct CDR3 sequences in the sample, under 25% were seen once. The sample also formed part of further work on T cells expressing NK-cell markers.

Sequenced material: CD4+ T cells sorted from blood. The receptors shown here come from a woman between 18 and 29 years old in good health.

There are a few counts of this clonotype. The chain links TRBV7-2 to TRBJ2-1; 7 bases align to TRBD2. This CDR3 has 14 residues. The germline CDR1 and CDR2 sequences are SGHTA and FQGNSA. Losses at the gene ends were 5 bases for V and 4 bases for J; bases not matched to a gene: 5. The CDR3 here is CASSLLASYNEQFF. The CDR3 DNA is TGTGCCAGCAGCCTACTAGCGTCTTACAATGAGCAGTTCTTC.

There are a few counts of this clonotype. CDR3 sequence (DNA): TGTGCCAGCAGTCCCCGGGACCCCGGATGGCGGATGAATGAGCAGTTCTTC. It encodes CASSPRDPGWRMNEQFF. The chain joins TRBV27 to TRBJ2-1, with D perhaps being TRBD1 or TRBD2 (5 bases each). The V end was cut by 5 bases, the J end by 7 bases, with 24 bases between. From germline, CDR1 is MNHEY and CDR2 SMNVEV (reference sequence). There are 17 residues in the CDR3.

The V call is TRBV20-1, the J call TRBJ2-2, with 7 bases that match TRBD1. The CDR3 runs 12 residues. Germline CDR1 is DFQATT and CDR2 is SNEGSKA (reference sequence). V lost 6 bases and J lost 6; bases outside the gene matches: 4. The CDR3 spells CSAEDRAGELFF. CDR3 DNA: TGCAGTGCGGAAGACAGGGCCGGGGAGCTGTTTTTT.

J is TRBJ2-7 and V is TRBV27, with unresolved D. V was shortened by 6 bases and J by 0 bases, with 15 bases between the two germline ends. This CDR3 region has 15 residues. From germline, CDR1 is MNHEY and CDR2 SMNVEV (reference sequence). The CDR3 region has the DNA TGTGCCAGCAGGTATAAACCCCCACGCTCCTACGAGCAGTACTTC. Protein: CASRYKPPRSYEQYF.

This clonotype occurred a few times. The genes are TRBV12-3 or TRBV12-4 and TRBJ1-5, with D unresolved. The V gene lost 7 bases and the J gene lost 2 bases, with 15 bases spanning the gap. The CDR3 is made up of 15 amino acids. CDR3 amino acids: CASKDESHGNQPQHF. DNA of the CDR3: TGTGCCAGCAAGGACGAGTCCCATGGCAATCAGCCCCAGCATTTT.

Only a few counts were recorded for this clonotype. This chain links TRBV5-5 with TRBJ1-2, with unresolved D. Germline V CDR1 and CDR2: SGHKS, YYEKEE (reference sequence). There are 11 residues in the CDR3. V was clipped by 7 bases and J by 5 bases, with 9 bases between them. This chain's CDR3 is CASRRFYGYTF. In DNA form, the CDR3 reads TGTGCCAGCCGCAGGTTTTATGGCTACACCTTC. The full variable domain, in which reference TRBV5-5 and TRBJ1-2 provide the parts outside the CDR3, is DAGVTQSPTHLIKTRGQQVTLRCSPISGHKSVSWYQQVLGQGPQFIFQYYEKEERGRGNFPDRFSARQFPNYSSELNVNALLLGDSALYLCASRRFYGYTFGSGTRLTVV.

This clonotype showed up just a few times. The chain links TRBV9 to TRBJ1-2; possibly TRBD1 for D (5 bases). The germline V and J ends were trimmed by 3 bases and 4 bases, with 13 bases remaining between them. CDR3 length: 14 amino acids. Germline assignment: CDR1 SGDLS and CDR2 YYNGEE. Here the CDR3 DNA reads TGTGCCAGCAGCGCGCGACTCGACAGCTATGGCTACACCTTC. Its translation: CASSARLDSYGYTF.